The clone carrying this T cell receptor (beta chain) showed up just a few times. These data originate in a study of blood T cell repertoires in COVID-19. TCRdb keeps only in-frame clones here, not all; method: immunoSEQ multiplex PCR. This sample has around 250,000 clones, with about nine tenths found just once. Per the germline V gene, CDR1 is SGHDN and CDR2 is FVKESK. The V segment lost 3 bases and the J segment 5 bases; nucleotides outside the gene matches: 12. The CDR3 is made up of 17 amino acids. Participant-given clinical history determined each cohort assignment. This chain connects TRBV14 to TRBJ2-5, with TRBD2 matching over 10 bases. The receptor's source is a woman between 40 and 55 years old with acute COVID-19. The sequencing input was PBMCs or T cells enriched from blood (not recorded which). The CDR3 sequence is CASSHGLAAGGRETQYF. The CDR3 DNA follows: TGTGCCAGCAGCCACGGACTAGCGGCAGGAGGTCGGGAGACCCAGTACTTC.